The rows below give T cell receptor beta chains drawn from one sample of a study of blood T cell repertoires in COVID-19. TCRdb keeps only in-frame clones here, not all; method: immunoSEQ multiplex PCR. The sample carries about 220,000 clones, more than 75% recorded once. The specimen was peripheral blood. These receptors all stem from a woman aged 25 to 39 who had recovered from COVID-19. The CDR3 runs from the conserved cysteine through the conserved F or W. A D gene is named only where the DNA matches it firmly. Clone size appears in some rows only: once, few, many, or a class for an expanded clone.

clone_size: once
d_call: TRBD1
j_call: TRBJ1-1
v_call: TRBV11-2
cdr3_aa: CASSSPGQGVIGEAFF
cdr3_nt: TGTGCCAGCAGCTCCCCGGGACAGGGGGTTATAGGTGAAGCTTTCTTT

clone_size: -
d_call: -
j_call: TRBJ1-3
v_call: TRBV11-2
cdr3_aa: CASSFAGVGNTIYF
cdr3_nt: TGTGCCAGCAGCTTTGCAGGTGTAGGAAACACCATATATTTT

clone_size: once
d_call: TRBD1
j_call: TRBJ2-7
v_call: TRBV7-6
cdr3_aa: CASSQDVGTGNRTASYEQYF
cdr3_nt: TGTGCCAGCAGTCAGGATGTTGGGACAGGGAATAGAACGGCATCCTACGAGCAGTACTTC

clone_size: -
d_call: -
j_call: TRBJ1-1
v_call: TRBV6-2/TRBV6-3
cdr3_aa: CASSPQADSATEAFF
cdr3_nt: TGTGCCAGCAGTCCCCAAGCCGACAGTGCCACTGAAGCTTTCTTT

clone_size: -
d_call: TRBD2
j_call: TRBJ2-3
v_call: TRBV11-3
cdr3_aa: CASSQPGLGPDTQYF
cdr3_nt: TGTGCCAGCAGCCAACCGGGACTAGGCCCAGATACGCAGTATTTT

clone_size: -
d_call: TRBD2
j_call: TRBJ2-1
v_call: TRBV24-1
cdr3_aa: CATSERSGGSSYNEQFF
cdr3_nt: TGTGCCACCAGTGAGAGAAGCGGGGGAAGCTCCTACAATGAGCAGTTCTTC

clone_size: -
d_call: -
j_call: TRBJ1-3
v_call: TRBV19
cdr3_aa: CASSIEAGNTIYF
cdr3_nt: TGTGCCAGTAGTATCGAGGCTGGAAACACCATATATTTT

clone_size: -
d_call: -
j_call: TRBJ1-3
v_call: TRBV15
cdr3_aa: CATSDGQLSGNTIYF
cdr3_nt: TGTGCCACCAGCGACGGACAGCTCTCTGGAAACACCATATATTTT

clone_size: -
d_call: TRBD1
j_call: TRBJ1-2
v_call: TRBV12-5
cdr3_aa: CASGLSVAGGAIDGYTF
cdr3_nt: TGTGCTAGTGGTTTGTCGGTGGCAGGGGGCGCTATCGATGGCTACACCTTC

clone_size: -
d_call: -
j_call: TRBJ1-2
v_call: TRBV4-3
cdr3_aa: CASSQEIVGAGGYTF
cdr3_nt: TGCGCCAGCAGCCAAGAAATTGTAGGGGCCGGAGGCTACACCTTC

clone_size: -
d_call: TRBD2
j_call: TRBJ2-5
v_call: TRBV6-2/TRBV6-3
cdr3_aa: CASSSRLAGTQETQYF
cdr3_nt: TGTGCCAGCAGTTCCCGACTAGCGGGGACCCAAGAGACCCAGTACTTC

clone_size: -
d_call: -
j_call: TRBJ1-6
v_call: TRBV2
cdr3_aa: CASLAFHDSPLHF
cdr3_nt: TGTGCCAGCTTGGCTTTCCACGATTCACCCCTCCACTTT

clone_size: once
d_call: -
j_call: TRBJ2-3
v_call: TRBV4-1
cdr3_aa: CASSQDNTQYF
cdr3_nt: TGCGCCAGCAGCCAAGATAATACGCAGTATTTT

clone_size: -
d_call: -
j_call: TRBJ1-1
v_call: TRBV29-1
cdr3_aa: CSVGQTNTEAFF
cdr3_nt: TGCAGCGTGGGACAAACGAACACTGAAGCTTTCTTT

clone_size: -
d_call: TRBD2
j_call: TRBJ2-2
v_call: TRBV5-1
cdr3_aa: CASSLLGGGAAGELFF
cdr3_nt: TGCGCCAGCAGCTTGTTAGGCGGGGGGGCCGCCGGGGAGCTGTTTTTT

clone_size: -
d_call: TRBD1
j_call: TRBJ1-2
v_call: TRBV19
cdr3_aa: CASSIQQGDYGYTF
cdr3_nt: TGTGCCAGTAGTATTCAACAGGGGGACTATGGCTACACCTTC

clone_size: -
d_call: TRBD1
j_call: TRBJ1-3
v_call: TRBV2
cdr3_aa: CASKFGTGPGNTIYF
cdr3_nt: TGTGCCAGTAAATTCGGGACAGGGCCAGGAAACACCATATATTTT

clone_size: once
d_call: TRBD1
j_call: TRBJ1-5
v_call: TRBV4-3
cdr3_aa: CASSQQGDQPQHF
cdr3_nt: TGCGCCAGCAGCCAACAGGGGGATCAGCCCCAGCATTTT

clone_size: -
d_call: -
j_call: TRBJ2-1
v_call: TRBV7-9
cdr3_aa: CASSYRLDTIF
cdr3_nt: TGTGCCAGCAGCTATCGTCTAGATACGATCTTC

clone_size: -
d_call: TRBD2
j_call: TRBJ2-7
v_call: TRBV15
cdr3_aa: CATGSGGAYEQYF
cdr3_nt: TGTGCCACCGGCAGCGGGGGGGCCTACGAGCAGTACTTC

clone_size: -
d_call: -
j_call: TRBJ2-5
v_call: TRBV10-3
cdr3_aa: CAISESPQGETQYF
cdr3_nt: TGTGCCATCAGTGAGTCCCCTCAGGGGGAGACCCAGTACTTC

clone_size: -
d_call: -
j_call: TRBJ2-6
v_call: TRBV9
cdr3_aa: CASSARGISGANVLTF
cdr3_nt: TGTGCCAGCAGCGCGAGGGGGATCTCTGGGGCCAACGTCCTGACTTTC

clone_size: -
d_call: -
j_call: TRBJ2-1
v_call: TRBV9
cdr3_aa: CASSVGNQKNEQFF
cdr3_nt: TGTGCCAGCAGCGTAGGAAACCAGAAAAATGAGCAGTTCTTC

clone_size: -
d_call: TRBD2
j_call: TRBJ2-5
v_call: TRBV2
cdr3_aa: CASSGTSGYQETQYF
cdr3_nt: TGTGCCAGCAGTGGGACTAGCGGGTACCAAGAGACCCAGTACTTC

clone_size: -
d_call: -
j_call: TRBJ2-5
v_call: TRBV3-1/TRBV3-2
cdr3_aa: CASSRGTSPTETQYF
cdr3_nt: TGTGCCAGCAGCCGAGGGACTTCACCGACCGAGACCCAGTACTTC

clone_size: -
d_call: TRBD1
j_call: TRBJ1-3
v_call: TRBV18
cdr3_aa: CASSLQGSYGNTIYF
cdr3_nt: TGTGCCAGCTCTCTACAGGGGTCATATGGAAACACCATATATTTT

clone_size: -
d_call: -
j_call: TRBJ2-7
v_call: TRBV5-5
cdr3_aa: CASSFQGNPPYEQYF
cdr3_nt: TGTGCCAGCAGCTTTCAGGGGAACCCCCCCTACGAGCAGTACTTC

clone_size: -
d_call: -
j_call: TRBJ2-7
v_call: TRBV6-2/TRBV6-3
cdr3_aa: CASSLDSHEQYF
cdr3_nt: TGTGCCAGCAGTTTAGACTCCCACGAGCAGTACTTC

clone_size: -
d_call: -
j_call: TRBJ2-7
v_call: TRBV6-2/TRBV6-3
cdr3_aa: CASSRRQGKQYF
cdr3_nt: TGTGCCAGCAGTCGAAGACAAGGCAAGCAGTACTTC

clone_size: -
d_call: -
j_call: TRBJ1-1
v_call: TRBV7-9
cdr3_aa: CASSSPVGEMNTEAFF
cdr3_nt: TGTGCCAGCAGCTCCCCCGTAGGGGAAATGAACACTGAAGCTTTCTTT

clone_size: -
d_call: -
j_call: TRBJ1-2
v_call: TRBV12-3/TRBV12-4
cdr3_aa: CASSFGVNYGYTF
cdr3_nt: TGTGCCAGCAGTTTCGGTGTTAACTATGGCTACACCTTC

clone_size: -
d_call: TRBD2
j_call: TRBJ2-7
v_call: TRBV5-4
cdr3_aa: CASSLSGVYYEQYF
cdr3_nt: TGTGCCAGCAGCCTTAGCGGGGTTTACTACGAGCAGTACTTC

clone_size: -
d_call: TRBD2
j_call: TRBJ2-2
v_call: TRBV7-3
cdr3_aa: CASSPGLAGGPTGELFF
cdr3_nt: TGTGCCAGCAGCCCGGGACTAGCGGGGGGACCCACCGGGGAGCTGTTTTTT

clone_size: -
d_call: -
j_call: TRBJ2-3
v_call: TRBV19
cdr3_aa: CASSTFLSGARTDTQYF
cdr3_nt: TGTGCCAGTAGCACCTTCCTGAGCGGAGCCCGCACAGATACGCAGTATTTT

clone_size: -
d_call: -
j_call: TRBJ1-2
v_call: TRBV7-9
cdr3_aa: CASSFAGDGYTF
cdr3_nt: TGTGCCAGCAGCTTCGCAGGGGATGGCTACACCTTC

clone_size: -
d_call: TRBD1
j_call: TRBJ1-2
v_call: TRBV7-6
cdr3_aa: CASSPTPGQGFGYTF
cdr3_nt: TGTGCCAGCAGTCCTACCCCGGGACAGGGGTTTGGCTACACCTTC

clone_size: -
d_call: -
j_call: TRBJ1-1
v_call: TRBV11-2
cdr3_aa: CASSRQTTDTEAFF
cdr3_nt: TGTGCCAGCAGCCGACAGACGACTGACACTGAAGCTTTCTTT

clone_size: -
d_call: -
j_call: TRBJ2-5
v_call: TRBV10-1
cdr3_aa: CASSDGQGNQETQYF
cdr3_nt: TGCGCCAGCAGTGATGGGCAGGGGAATCAAGAGACCCAGTACTTC

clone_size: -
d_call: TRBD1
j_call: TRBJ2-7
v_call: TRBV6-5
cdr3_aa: CASRDRGASYEQYF
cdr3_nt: TGTGCCAGCAGGGACAGGGGGGCCTCCTACGAGCAGTACTTC

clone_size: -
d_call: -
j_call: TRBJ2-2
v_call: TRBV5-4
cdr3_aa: CASSLEDRGGELFF
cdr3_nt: TGTGCCAGCAGCTTGGAAGACAGAGGAGGGGAGCTGTTTTTT

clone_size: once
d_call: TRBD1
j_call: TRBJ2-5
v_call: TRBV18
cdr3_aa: CASSPNRQGAQETQYF
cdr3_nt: TGTGCCAGCTCACCAAATCGGCAGGGGGCCCAAGAGACCCAGTACTTC

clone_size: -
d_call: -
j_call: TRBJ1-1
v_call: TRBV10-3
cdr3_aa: CAISEGVGYGNTEAFF
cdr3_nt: TGTGCCATCAGTGAAGGAGTCGGTTATGGGAACACTGAAGCTTTCTTT

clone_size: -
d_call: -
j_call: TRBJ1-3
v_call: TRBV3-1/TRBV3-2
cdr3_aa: CASSPQLGSSGNTIYF
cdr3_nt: TGTGCCAGCAGCCCCCAGTTGGGGAGCTCTGGAAACACCATATATTTT

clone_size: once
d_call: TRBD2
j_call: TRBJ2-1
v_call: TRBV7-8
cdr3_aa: CASSLGLAGGHYNEQFF
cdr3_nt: TGTGCCAGCAGCTTAGGTCTAGCGGGGGGACACTACAATGAGCAGTTCTTC

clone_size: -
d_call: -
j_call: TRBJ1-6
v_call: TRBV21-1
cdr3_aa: CASSKLRTVYNSPLHF
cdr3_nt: TGTGCCAGCAGCAAATTGAGGACAGTCTATAATTCACCCCTCCACTTT

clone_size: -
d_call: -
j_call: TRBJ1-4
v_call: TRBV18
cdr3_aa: CASSPGGGEKLFF
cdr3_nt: TGTGCCAGCTCACCAGGGGGCGGTGAAAAACTGTTTTTT

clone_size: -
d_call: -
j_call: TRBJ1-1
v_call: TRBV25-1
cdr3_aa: CASNGGHPDTEAFF
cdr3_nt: TGTGCCAGCAATGGCGGACACCCTGACACTGAAGCTTTCTTT

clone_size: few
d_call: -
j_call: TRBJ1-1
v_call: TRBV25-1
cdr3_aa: CASSLGLGSTEAFF
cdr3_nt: TGTGCCAGCAGCCTTGGACTGGGAAGCACTGAAGCTTTCTTT

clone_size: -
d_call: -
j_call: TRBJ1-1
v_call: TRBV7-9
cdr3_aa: CASSPGVLNTEAFF
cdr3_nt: TGTGCCAGCAGCCCGGGAGTTTTGAACACTGAAGCTTTCTTT

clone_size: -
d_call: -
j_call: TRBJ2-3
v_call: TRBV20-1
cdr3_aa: CSASEGLSTDTQYF
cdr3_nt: TGCAGTGCTAGTGAGGGGCTTAGCACAGATACGCAGTATTTT

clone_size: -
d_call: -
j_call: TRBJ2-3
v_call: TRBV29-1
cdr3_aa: CSVRTSTDTQYF
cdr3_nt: TGCAGCGTTAGGACTAGCACAGATACGCAGTATTTT

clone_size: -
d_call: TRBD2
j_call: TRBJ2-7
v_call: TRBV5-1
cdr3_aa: CASTKVAGGSYEQYF
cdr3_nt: TGCGCCAGCACTAAGGTAGCGGGGGGCTCCTACGAGCAGTACTTC

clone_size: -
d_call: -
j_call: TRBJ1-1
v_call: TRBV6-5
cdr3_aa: CASSYSGWVTEAFF
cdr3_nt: TGTGCCAGCAGTTACTCGGGCTGGGTCACTGAAGCTTTCTTT

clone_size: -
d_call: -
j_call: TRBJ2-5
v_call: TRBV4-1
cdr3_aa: CASSQVESGLRAQYF
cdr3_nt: TGCGCCAGCAGCCAAGTGGAAAGCGGACTTAGGGCCCAGTACTTC

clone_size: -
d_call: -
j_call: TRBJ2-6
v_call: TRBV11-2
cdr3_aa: CASSFQGANVLTF
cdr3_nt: TGTGCCAGCAGCTTCCAGGGGGCCAACGTCCTGACTTTC

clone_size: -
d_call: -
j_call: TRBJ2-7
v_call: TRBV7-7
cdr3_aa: CASSPGVGRAGTYEQYF
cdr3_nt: TGTGCCAGCAGCCCGGGGGTTGGTAGGGCGGGGACTTACGAGCAGTACTTC

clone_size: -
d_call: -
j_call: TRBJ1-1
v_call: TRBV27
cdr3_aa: CASSDGDTDTEAFF
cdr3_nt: TGTGCCAGCAGTGACGGGGATACGGACACTGAAGCTTTCTTT